A single sample gave rise to the 15 T cell receptor beta chains below, sequenced in a study of cytomegalovirus exposure and HLA in healthy donors. The PCR used 60 Vbeta and 13 Jbeta primers. Repertoires were generated with immunoSEQ multiplex PCR, while TCRdb's copy carries only in-frame clones and drops some. The sample consists of about 130,000 clones, 70% to 80% of them appearing once. The sample consisted of PBMCs. Receptor source: a female donor in good health and CMV-seronegative.

This clone was detected only a few times. V is TRBV7-2 and J is TRBJ1-4, with 7 bases matching TRBD1. The CDR3 loop spans 17 amino acids. The germline CDR1 and CDR2 sequences are SGHTA and FQGNSA. V lost 3 bases and J lost 10; bases outside the gene matches: 17. CDR3: CASSFEDRRVEGVKLFF. The CDR3 DNA follows: TGTGCCAGCAGCTTTGAGGACAGGAGGGTCGAGGGAGTAAAACTGTTTTTT. Variable domain in full (rest from reference TRBV7-2 and TRBJ1-4): GAGVSQSPSNKVTEKGKDVELRCDPISGHTALYWYRQSLGQGLEFLIYFQGNSAPDKSGLPSDRFSAERTGGSVSTLTIQRTQQEDSAVYLCASSFEDRRVEGVKLFFGSGTQLSVL.

J is TRBJ1-1 and V is TRBV19; D is uncertain. Germline V gene sequence: CDR1 LNHDA, CDR2 SQIVND (reference sequence). The CDR3 has 13 amino acids. The germline V and J ends were trimmed by 2 bases and 2 bases, with 6 bases remaining between them. The chain's CDR3 is CASSINYNTEAFF. DNA for the CDR3: TGTGCCAGTAGTATAAACTATAACACTGAAGCTTTCTTT.

The V gene is TRBV28, the J gene TRBJ1-5, with TRBD1 as a possible D gene (6 bases). With 5 bases removed from V and 0 bases from J, the gap between germline ends came to 8 bases. Germline CDR1 reads MDHEN; CDR2 reads SYDVKM. This CDR3 contains 14 residues. The CDR3 loop is CASSGGHSNQPQHF. The CDR3 DNA sequence: TGTGCCAGCAGTGGGGGCCATAGCAATCAGCCCCAGCATTTT.

The chain joins TRBV9 to TRBJ2-3; weak D call: TRBD2 (5 bases). V gave up 4 bases and J gave up 1 base, with 16 bases separating them. The V gene's germline CDR1 is SGDLS and CDR2 YYNGEE. The CDR3 length is 16 residues. This CDR3 is CASSLVGVIGTDTQYF. CDR3 bases: TGTGCCAGCAGCCTCGTCGGGGTTATAGGCACAGATACGCAGTATTTT.

This clone was seen a single time. V and J are TRBV7-2 and TRBJ2-5, with a possible D match to TRBD1 (5 bases). The DNA matches TRBJ2-7 better at its end, which makes the J call doubtful. The CDR3 runs 16 residues. Germline assignment: CDR1 SGHTA and CDR2 FQGNSA. DNA of the CDR3: TGTGCCAGCAGCTTACTAGGGGCGGTCAATGGGTACGAGCAGTACTTC. It encodes CASSLLGAVNGYEQYF.

This clone appeared a few times. The rearrangement links TRBV11-2 to TRBJ2-5, with 7 nucleotides matching TRBD2. Germline CDR1 and CDR2: SGHAT and FQNNGV. The CDR3 covers 14 residues. The V gene end was trimmed by 5 bases and the J gene end by 5 bases; junction bases not matched to a gene: 8. The DNA of the CDR3 is TGTGCCAGCAGCCTCTGGACTAGTGGGGAGACCCAGTACTTC. Translation: CASSLWTSGETQYF. Full variable domain (missing parts from reference TRBV11-2 and TRBJ2-5): EAGVAQSPRYKIIEKRQSVAFWCNPISGHATLYWYQQILGQGPKLLIQFQNNGVVDDSQLPKDRFSAERLKGVDSTLKIQPAKLEDSAVYLCASSLWTSGETQYFGPGTRLLVL.

Worth noting for this clone: One junction end disagrees with the germline gene, perhaps due to a read error. Other nucleotide sequences from this sample produce the same CDR3. The CDR3 nucleotides read TGCGCCAGCAGTTGGAGACAGGGGTGGGAGCAGTACTTC. It codes for CASSWRQGWEQYF. This chain uses TRBV27 with TRBJ2-7; 8 nucleotides agree with TRBD1. Germline V gene data show CDR1 as MNHEY and CDR2 as SMNVEV (reference sequence). CDR3 length equals 13 residues.

The CDR3 here is CASSLSGLAGGLNEQFF. CDR3 nucleotides: TGTGCCAGCAGTTTATCGGGACTAGCGGGAGGTCTAAATGAGCAGTTCTTC. The chain carries TRBV28 and TRBJ2-1, with TRBD2 identical over 15 bases. The V segment lost 1 base and the J segment 7 bases; nucleotides outside the gene matches: 5. CDR1 and CDR2 (germline): MDHEN, SYDVKM. The CDR3 extends over 17 amino acids.

The J gene is TRBJ1-5, the V gene TRBV19; D might be TRBD1 (6 bases). Trimming took off 5 bases at V and 4 bases at J, with 15 bases between the two ends. Per germline, CDR1 LNHDA and CDR2 SQIVND (reference sequence). The CDR3 runs to 15 residues. CDR3 protein: CASSQGPSHNQPQHF. The CDR3 region has the DNA TGTGCCAGTAGTCAGGGGCCGAGTCATAATCAGCCCCAGCATTTT. Complete variable domain (other parts from reference TRBV19 and TRBJ1-5): DGGITQSPKYLFRKEGQNVTLSCEQNLNHDAMYWYRQDPGQGLRLIYYSQIVNDFQKGDIAEGYSVSREKKESFPLTVTSAQKNPTAFYLCASSQGPSHNQPQHFGDGTRLSIL.

The chain is built from TRBV7-9 and TRBJ2-5; D possibly corresponds to TRBD2 (8 bases). Judging by the DNA end, TRBJ2-7 fits better; the J call may be wrong. Germline V CDR1 and CDR2: SEHNR, FQNEAQ (reference sequence). The CDR3 is made up of 15 amino acids. DNA of the CDR3: TGTGCCAGCAGTCCCGGGAGGGGGCCCGATTACGAGCAGTACTTC. It specifies CASSPGRGPDYEQYF.

The rearrangement links TRBV10-3 to TRBJ1-2; D is ambiguous. Germline V lookup: CDR1 ENHRY, CDR2 SYGVKD. V was clipped by 2 bases and J by 6 bases, with 10 bases between them. CDR3 length equals 13 residues. CDR3 amino acids: CAISEPLEDGYTF. Written as DNA, the CDR3 is TGTGCCATCAGTGAGCCACTAGAGGATGGCTACACCTTC.

The V and J genes are TRBV29-1 and TRBJ2-5, with D tentatively TRBD2 (5 bases). CDR1 and CDR2 (germline): SQVTM, ANQGSEA. The V end lost 6 bases, the J end lost 3 bases, and 5 bases lay between the germline ends. CDR3 length: 10 residues. Here the CDR3 DNA reads TGCAGCGTGAGGGAAGAGACCCAGTACTTC. It translates to CSVREETQYF.

The chain links TRBV5-1 to TRBJ2-3; a weak D match, TRBD2 (6 bases). The CDR3 sequence is 13 residues long. Germline V CDR1 and CDR2: SGHRS, YFSETQ. V shed 4 bases and J shed 5 bases, with 11 bases lying between them. CDR3 bases: TGCGCCAGCAGCCCGCAGGGAGGAGATACGCAGTATTTT. This codes for CASSPQGGDTQYF.

This CDR3 is CASSPQGPYMNTEAFF. In DNA form, the CDR3 reads TGCGCCAGCAGCCCACAGGGGCCATATATGAACACTGAAGCTTTCTTT. The rearrangement links TRBV4-3 to TRBJ1-1; 7 nucleotides agree with TRBD1. V lost 4 bases to trimming and J lost 0 bases; unmatched junction nucleotides: 8. CDR3 length: 16 amino acids. CDR1 is LGHNA, CDR2 YSLEER, per germline.

The J gene is TRBJ2-4, the V gene TRBV19, with TRBD2 matching 10 bases. The ends lost 6 bases at V and 0 bases at J; junction bases unmatched: 11. Per the germline V gene, CDR1 is LNHDA and CDR2 is SQIVND (reference sequence). CDR3 length: 18 residues. The CDR3 DNA reads TGTGCCAGTAGCCAGAGCGGGAGGGCCTTATTAGCCAAAAACATTCAGTACTTC. Protein product: CASSQSGRALLAKNIQYF.